These 25 T cell receptor beta chains share one sample of origin, sequenced in a study of human T cells and chemical hapten exposure. The sample's time point: patch test 2, 6 weeks after DPC sensitization. The treatment denotes: therapeutic diphenylcyclopropenone sensitization with weekly scalp DPC. In TCRdb, the RACE reads were re-called with MiXCR into one record per CDR3 protein. The sample comprises around 100,000 distinct CDR3 sequences, about 10% of which are singletons, and 3.2% rests with the top ten. This sample comprised whole blood, obtained in connection with sensitization to the hapten diphenylcyclopropenone (DPC). The receptors derive from a woman in her forties with alopecia areata. Some clones in this sample may be carry-over from other donors' samples.

This clonotype has at least ten counts. The rearrangement uses TRBV27 and TRBJ2-1, with TRBD2 identical over 8 bases. V trimming: 5 bases; J trimming: 4 bases; junction bases outside the gene matches: 7. CDR1 MNHEY and CDR2 SMNVEV come from the germline V gene (reference sequence). There are 15 residues in the CDR3. CDR3 amino acids: CASSLPGGDYNEQFF. In nucleotides, the CDR3 is TGTGCCAGCAGTCTGCCGGGGGGGGATTACAATGAGCAGTTCTTC.

This clonotype was found many times. The chain is built from TRBV7-2 and TRBJ2-7; unclear D gene. V dropped 3 bases and J dropped 4 bases, with 10 bases sitting between them. Germline V gene lookup returns CDR1 SGHTA and CDR2 FQGNSA. The CDR3 totals 13 residues. The CDR3 sequence: CASSFDNTYEQYF. The CDR3 DNA sequence: TGTGCCAGCAGCTTCGACAATACATACGAGCAGTACTTC.

A single count supports this clonotype. CDR3 region: CASSLGPAGGPSQTQYF. DNA for the CDR3: TGTGCCAGCAGCTTAGGGCCAGCGGGAGGGCCCTCGCAGACCCAGTACTTC. The chain employs TRBV11-2 and TRBJ2-5; 10 positions match TRBD2. Trimming took 1 base from V and 6 from J; bases not matched to a gene: 11. The CDR3 length is 17 residues. Per the germline V gene, CDR1 is SGHAT and CDR2 is FQNNGV.

This clonotype was picked up many times. One end of the junction is discordant with germline, which a read error may explain. This chain uses TRBV20-1 with TRBJ1-3; D perhaps matches TRBD1 (5 bases). The germline CDR1 and CDR2 sequences are DFQATT and SNEGSKA (reference sequence). The CDR3 covers 13 residues. The CDR3 loop reads CSAMQGSENTIYF. The CDR3 DNA reads as TGCAGTGCTATGCAGGGCTCTGAAAACACCATATATTTT.

This clonotype was detected only a few times. The gene calls are TRBV7-8 and TRBJ2-1, with 7 nucleotides matching TRBD1. With 2 bases clipped from V and 4 bases from J, the junction kept 5 bases outside the gene matches. Germline lookup yields CDR1 SGHVS and CDR2 FQNEAQ. The CDR3 runs 15 residues. Here the CDR3 DNA reads TGTGCCAGCAGCTTACGAGACAGGGCATACAATGAGCAGTTCTTC. Protein product: CASSLRDRAYNEQFF.

J is TRBJ1-1 and V is TRBV6-6, with a tentative D call TRBD1 (5 bases). CDR3 length: 15 amino acids. Trimming shortened V by 4 bases and J by 1 base, and 13 bases separated the two germline ends. Germline CDR1 reads MNHNY; CDR2 reads SVGAGI (reference sequence). The CDR3 reads CASSWGDRSNTEAFF. The CDR3 DNA reads TGTGCCAGCAGTTGGGGAGACAGATCGAACACTGAAGCTTTCTTT.

J is TRBJ2-5 and V is TRBV9; TRBD2 matches 9 bases. Germline loops: CDR1 SGDLS, CDR2 YYNGEE. V shed 0 bases and J 0 bases; nucleotides not matched to a gene: 3. The CDR3 runs to 16 residues. CDR3 sequence: CASSVGSGGYQETQYF. The CDR3 nucleotides are TGTGCCAGCAGCGTAGGGAGCGGGGGGTACCAAGAGACCCAGTACTTC.

Many counts were recorded for this clonotype. This chain connects TRBV2 to TRBJ2-1; the D is unclear. Germline V gives CDR1 SNHLY, CDR2 FYNNEI. There are 11 residues in the CDR3. V shed 6 bases and J shed 7 bases, with 7 bases lying between them. CDR3 protein: CASREMNEQFF. As DNA, the CDR3 is TGTGCCAGCAGGGAAATGAATGAGCAGTTCTTC. The whole variable domain, filled in from reference TRBV2 and TRBJ2-1, reads EPEVTQTPSHQVTQMGQEVILRCVPISNHLYFYWYRQILGQKVEFLVSFYNNEISEKSEIFDDQFSVERPDGSNFTLKIRSTKLEDSAMYFCASREMNEQFFGPGTRLTVL.

The J gene is TRBJ2-3, the V gene TRBV6-1, with TRBD2 identical over 9 bases. V trimming: 4 bases; J trimming: 0 bases; junction bases outside the gene matches: 5. CDR3 length equals 16 residues. Germline lookup yields CDR1 MNHNS and CDR2 SASEGT. The CDR3 nucleotides read TGTGCCAGCAGTGCCCTTAGCGGGGGAAGCACAGATACGCAGTATTTT. Its protein product is CASSALSGGSTDTQYF.

This clonotype was observed a few times. The chain couples TRBV7-2 to TRBJ1-1; unclear D gene. Germline V gives CDR1 SGHTA, CDR2 FQGNSA. The germline V and J ends were trimmed by 5 bases and 3 bases, with 19 bases remaining between them. CDR3 length equals 16 residues. As DNA, the CDR3 is TGTGCCAGCAGCCTCCTATTAGCCGGGTATGACACTGAAGCTTTCTTT. Protein sequence: CASSLLLAGYDTEAFF.

The table lists this clonotype with a few counts. This chain connects TRBV28 to TRBJ1-1; no definite D call. The CDR3 spans 14 residues. The V and J ends lost 4 bases and 1 base respectively, with 10 bases between them. CDR1 MDHEN and CDR2 SYDVKM come from the germline V gene. The CDR3 reads CASSSAGANTEAFF. The CDR3 nucleotides are TGTGCCAGCAGTTCAGCGGGTGCGAACACTGAAGCTTTCTTT.

This clonotype was found a few times. CDR3 loop: CAISPGPTEQYF. CDR3 DNA: TGTGCCATCAGCCCGGGACCGACCGAGCAGTACTTC. The chain couples TRBV10-3 to TRBJ2-7; D may correspond to TRBD1 or TRBD2 (5 bases each). V lost 6 bases and J lost 6, with 12 bases in between. This CDR3 has 12 amino acids. CDR1 and CDR2 (germline): ENHRY, SYGVKD.

The V gene is TRBV11-2, the J gene TRBJ2-3; 10 bases align to TRBD1. In germline, CDR1 is SGHAT, CDR2 FQNNGV. The CDR3 has 17 amino acids. Unmatched junction bases numbered 8, after V lost 0 bases and J lost 5 bases. The CDR3 region is CASSLEIDRGRKDTQYF. CDR3 in DNA: TGTGCCAGCAGCTTAGAAATAGACAGGGGGCGAAAAGATACGCAGTATTTT.

Only a few counts were recorded for this clonotype. This chain connects TRBV7-2 to TRBJ2-7, with 9 bases lining up with TRBD1. Looked up from germline, CDR1 is SGHTA and CDR2 is FQGNSA. V trimming: 5 bases; J trimming: 5 bases; junction bases outside the gene matches: 7. The CDR3 consists of 14 residues. The CDR3 nucleotides are TGTGCCAGCAGCCTCCGGGACAGGGACAACGAGCAGTACTTC. It encodes CASSLRDRDNEQYF.

J is TRBJ1-2 and V is TRBV6-6; D is possibly TRBD1 (5 bases). This CDR3 contains 11 residues. Germline V gene data show CDR1 as MNHNY and CDR2 as SVGAGI (reference sequence). With 5 bases removed from V and 7 bases from J, the gap between germline ends came to 8 bases. CDR3 in DNA: TGTGCCAGCAGTCCCGGGGCTGGCTACACCTTC. The encoded protein is CASSPGAGYTF.

A few counts support this clonotype. The chain links TRBV29-1 to TRBJ2-7; 8 bases line up with TRBD2. Unmatched junction bases numbered 4, after V lost 4 bases and J lost 2 bases. The CDR3 has 13 amino acids. CDR1 SQVTM and CDR2 ANQGSEA come from the germline V gene. CDR3 region: CSVASGGTYEQYF. CDR3 bases: TGCAGCGTTGCAAGCGGGGGAACCTACGAGCAGTACTTC.

The rearrangement links TRBV5-1 to TRBJ1-1; tentative D call: TRBD1 (5 bases). Germline assignment: CDR1 SGHRS and CDR2 YFSETQ. The CDR3 spans 13 residues. V was pared by 3 bases and J by 3 bases, with 9 bases between. CDR3 sequence (DNA): TGCGCCAGCAGCTGGGCGGGGGACACTGAAGCTTTCTTT. Translated: CASSWAGDTEAFF. Filled out from reference TRBV5-1 and TRBJ1-1, the complete variable domain reads KAGVTQTPRYLIKTRGQQVTLSCSPISGHRSVSWYQQTPGQGLQFLFEYFSETQRNKGNFPGRFSGRQFSNSRSEMNVSTLELGDSALYLCASSWAGDTEAFFGQGTRLTVV.

This clonotype was observed a handful of times. J is TRBJ2-2 and V is TRBV5-8; 9 bases match TRBD2. Germline-derived CDR1 and CDR2 are SGHTS and YDEGEE. The CDR3 runs to 13 residues. V shed 8 bases, J shed 9 bases, and the junction held 8 bases outside the gene matches. The CDR3 region has the DNA TGTGCCAGTAGGCCCAGCGGGAGGAGGGAGCTGTTTTTT. It translates to CASRPSGRRELFF.

The chain combines TRBV6-2 or TRBV6-3 with TRBJ2-1; TRBD2 matches at 10 bases. CDR3 size: 19 residues. Germline V gene lookup returns CDR1 MNHEY and CDR2 SVGEGT. The V gene end was trimmed by 6 bases and the J gene end by 3 bases; junction bases not matched to a gene: 17. The CDR3 region has the DNA TGTGCCAGCAGGGTGACAGGGAATCCGGTAGCGGGGGGCTACAATGAGCAGTTCTTC. Translated, it gives CASRVTGNPVAGGYNEQFF.

The rearrangement links TRBV6-5 to TRBJ1-4; possibly TRBD1 for D (5 bases). The CDR3 runs 14 residues. The ends were cut back, 8 bases at V and 5 bases at J, with 15 bases in the middle. Germline CDR1 reads MNHEY; CDR2 reads SVGAGI. The CDR3 DNA reads as TGTGCCAGCTCCGCGGCAGGGCTGAATGAAAAACTGTTTTTT. Protein: CASSAAGLNEKLFF.

This chain uses TRBV25-1 with TRBJ2-7; tentative D call: TRBD2 (6 bases). V was clipped by 10 bases and J by 7 bases, with 17 bases between them. The CDR3 has 12 residues. Germline assignment: CDR1 MGHDK and CDR2 SYGVNS. This CDR3 reads CATQLRGGEQYF. CDR3 in DNA: TGTGCCACCCAACTTCGCGGAGGGGAGCAGTACTTC.

This clonotype was seen a handful of times. CDR3 nucleotide sequence: TGCAGTGCTAGAGCGGTGCCGGGACTAGCGGGAGGGCCCACAGATACGCAGTATTTT. It yields the protein CSARAVPGLAGGPTDTQYF. The rearrangement links TRBV20-1 to TRBJ2-3; TRBD2 matches 16 bases. CDR1 DFQATT and CDR2 SNEGSKA come from the germline V gene (reference sequence). The CDR3 spans 19 residues. With 1 base clipped from V and 2 bases from J, the junction kept 9 bases outside the gene matches.

This clonotype turned up a few times. The chain carries TRBV4-1 and TRBJ2-2, with D tentatively TRBD2 (5 bases). This CDR3 is built from 14 residues. CDR1 and CDR2 (germline): MGHRA, YSYEKL. Between the trimmed V and J ends, which lost 4 bases and 4 bases, there was a span of 10 bases. CDR3 residues: CASSPFTSTGELFF. The CDR3 DNA reads TGCGCCAGCAGCCCCTTTACTAGCACCGGGGAGCTGTTTTTT.

The table lists this clonotype with a few counts. The J gene is TRBJ1-3, the V gene TRBV6-5; D is ambiguous. CDR3 size: 15 residues. V was clipped by 0 bases and J by 3 bases, with 9 bases between them. Germline CDR1 reads MNHEY; CDR2 reads SVGAGI. In nucleotides, the CDR3 is TGTGCCAGCAGTTACTCCCTAACCGGTGGAAACACCATATATTTT. Its protein product is CASSYSLTGGNTIYF.

The J gene is TRBJ2-3, the V gene TRBV27; 8 nucleotides match TRBD1. Germline loops: CDR1 MNHEY, CDR2 SMNVEV (reference sequence). The CDR3 is made up of 18 amino acids. J was trimmed by 1 base and V by 4 bases; bases with no gene match: 13. The CDR3 spells CASSSSRDRLGGTDTQYF. For the CDR3, the DNA is TGTGCCAGCAGTTCCTCCCGGGACAGGTTAGGGGGCACAGATACGCAGTATTTT.